The clone carrying this TCR beta chain was picked up a small number of times. Its antigen is unknown. V was pared by 5 bases and J by 3 bases, with 19 bases between. Per the germline V gene, CDR1 is SGHTA and CDR2 is FQGNSA. This CDR3 has 16 amino acids. This sample was included in a study of T cell repertoires in cytomegalovirus infection. General observations from the study: The ex vivo response was dominated by HLA-C-restricted CMV-specific TCR beta clonotypes.

MiXCR, run by TCRdb on the reads, gives a single entry per CDR3 protein. This sample has approximately 700,000 distinct CDR3 sequences, with less than 40% found just once. The rearrangement uses TRBV7-2 and TRBJ1-1; D is uncertain. The material sequenced was PBMCs. The TCR sequence derives from a human donor in good health (CMV status not recorded). Some clones in this sample may be carry-over from other donors' samples. CDR3 sequence reads: CASSPRYPGRYTEAFF. For the CDR3, the DNA is TGTGCCAGCAGCCCGCGGTATCCCGGACGGTACACTGAAGCTTTCTTT.